This T cell receptor (beta chain) came from a study of blood T cell repertoires in COVID-19. Study details: The United States, Italy and Spain provided the acute and convalescent COVID-19 samples. T cells, B-cell-depleted T cells, or PBMCs supplied cDNA or gDNA.

A Seattle source enrolled patients during active infection and followed them longitudinally. V was cut by 6 bases and J by 4 bases, with 9 bases left in between. From germline, CDR1 is DFQATT and CDR2 SNEGSKA (reference sequence). The CDR3 sequence is 11 residues long. Under the authors' procedure: The assay estimated nucleated cells by amplifying reference gene primers. Clones were read by immunoSEQ multiplex PCR, and TCRdb kept only the in-frame ones, dropping some. V and J calls and clone size are as listed in that table; D and trimming were resolved from the DNA. The top ten hold around 17% of the sample, which has roughly 200,000 clones, approximately 90% seen once.

The TCR was taken from a man aged 50 to 60 with COVID-19, enrolled during active disease. The chain has TRBV20-1 and TRBJ1-2; TRBD1 might be the D (5 bases). The sample was peripheral blood. The CDR3 loop is CSAGAVYGYTF. The CDR3, as DNA: TGCAGTGCAGGGGCCGTCTATGGCTACACCTTC.